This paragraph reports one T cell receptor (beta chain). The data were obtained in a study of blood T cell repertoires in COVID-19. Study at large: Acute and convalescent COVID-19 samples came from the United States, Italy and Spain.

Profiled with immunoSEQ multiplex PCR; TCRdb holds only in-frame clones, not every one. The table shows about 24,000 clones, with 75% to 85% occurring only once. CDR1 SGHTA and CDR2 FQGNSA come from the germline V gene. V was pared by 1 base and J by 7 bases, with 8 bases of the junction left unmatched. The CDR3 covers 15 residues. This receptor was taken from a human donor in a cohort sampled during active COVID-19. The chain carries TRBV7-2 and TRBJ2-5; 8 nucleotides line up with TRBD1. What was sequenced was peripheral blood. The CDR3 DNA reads TGTGCCAGCAGCTTAGTTCAGGGGGCGTTTGGGACCCAGTACTTC. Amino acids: CASSLVQGAFGTQYF. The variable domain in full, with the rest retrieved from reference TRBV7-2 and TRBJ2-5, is GAGVSQSPSNKVTEKGKDVELRCDPISGHTALYWYRQSLGQGLEFLIYFQGNSAPDKSGLPSDRFSAERTGGSVSTLTIQRTQQEDSAVYLCASSLVQGAFGTQYFGPGTRLLVL.